Listed here are 9 T cell receptor beta chains from one sample, sequenced in a study of T-cell memory formation after mild COVID-19. TCRdb called the 5' RACE reads again in MiXCR, with one record for every CDR3 protein. The table has around 200,000 distinct CDR3 sequences, about 22% seen once; the top ten hold more than 20%. Sequenced material: PBMCs or a T cell subset sorted from them (not recorded which). These receptor sequences come from an adult woman who had mild COVID-19 (a few samples of this study predate the infection). Cell type and time point are not known.

The chain joins TRBV24-1 to TRBJ2-1; unclear D gene. V lost 0 bases to trimming and J lost 9 bases, with 11 bases between them. The CDR3 runs 14 residues. Germline V lookup: CDR1 KGHDR, CDR2 SFDVKD. The CDR3 loop is CATSDLLTSGEQFF. Written as DNA, the CDR3 is TGTGCCACCAGTGATTTGCTGACCTCTGGTGAGCAGTTCTTC.

The gene calls are TRBV20-1 and TRBJ1-3, with D hard to call. V shed 0 bases and J shed 4 bases, with 16 bases lying between them. The germline gives CDR1 DFQATT, CDR2 SNEGSKA (reference sequence). The CDR3 contains 16 residues. The CDR3, as DNA: TGCAGTGCTAGAGATATAGAGGGAACGAGAGGAAACACCATATATTTT. Its translation is CSARDIEGTRGNTIYF.

The CDR3 loop is CSARDGRGAVSTEAFF. Here the CDR3 DNA reads TGCAGTGCTAGAGATGGAAGGGGGGCTGTCAGCACTGAAGCTTTCTTT. The chain is built from TRBV20-1 and TRBJ1-1, with D perhaps TRBD1 (6 bases). This CDR3 contains 16 residues. Per germline, CDR1 DFQATT and CDR2 SNEGSKA (reference sequence). V was cut by 0 bases and J by 4 bases, with 18 bases left in between.

This rearrangement joins TRBV27 to TRBJ2-1, with D hard to call. Germline CDR1 and CDR2: MNHEY and SMNVEV (reference sequence). Trimming shortened V by 2 bases and J by 2 bases, and 10 bases separated the two germline ends. The CDR3 extends over 15 amino acids. The CDR3 loop is CASSLGGPTYNEQFF. The DNA of the CDR3 is TGTGCCAGCAGTTTAGGTGGGCCGACCTACAATGAGCAGTTCTTC.

This clonotype was seen many times. The rearrangement uses TRBV7-8 and TRBJ2-1, with D possibly being TRBD2 (5 bases). Germline V gene data show CDR1 as SGHVS and CDR2 as FQNEAQ. The CDR3 is 18 residues long. Trimming cost V 1 base and J 0 bases, with 16 bases left between them. The chain's CDR3 is CASSLVARQTSSYNEQFF. The CDR3 nucleotides read TGTGCCAGCAGCTTAGTAGCGCGCCAGACAAGCTCCTACAATGAGCAGTTCTTC.

This clonotype has more than one count but fewer than ten. The chain links TRBV7-9 to TRBJ1-4; D gene unclear. CDR1 and CDR2 (germline): SEHNR, FQNEAQ (reference sequence). V lost 7 bases and J 8 bases, leaving 8 bases between the germline ends. This CDR3 contains 11 residues. CDR3 amino acids: CASTLGEKLFF. The CDR3 DNA reads as TGTGCCAGCACCCTAGGGGAAAAACTGTTTTTT.

This clonotype has more than one count but fewer than ten. The chain is built from TRBV24-1 and TRBJ2-6; D is perhaps TRBD1 or TRBD2 (5 bases each). From germline, CDR1 is KGHDR and CDR2 SFDVKD. This CDR3 contains 15 residues. Trimming shortened V by 5 bases and J by 2 bases, and 9 bases separated the two germline ends. The CDR3 DNA follows: TGTGCCACCAGTGTGAGGGGAGCTGGGGCCAACGTCCTGACTTTC. Translating it yields CATSVRGAGANVLTF.

This clonotype came up a few times. The chain joins TRBV3-1 to TRBJ2-2; no definite D call. CDR3 length: 16 amino acids. The germline gives CDR1 LGHDT, CDR2 YNNKEL (reference sequence). Trimming removed 5 bases from V and 4 bases from J, with 17 bases in between. CDR3 protein: CASSILGIHGTGELFF. Here the CDR3 DNA reads TGTGCCAGCAGCATTCTGGGTATTCATGGCACCGGGGAGCTGTTTTTT.

This clonotype was detected only a few times. The chain couples TRBV4-1 to TRBJ2-5, with 7 bases identical to TRBD1. CDR1 and CDR2 from the germline V gene are MGHRA and YSYEKL. CDR3 size: 16 residues. The V and J ends lost 0 bases and 5 bases, in that order; junction bases with no gene match: 9. CDR3 in amino acids: CASSQEPRQGGETQYF. CDR3 in DNA: TGCGCCAGCAGCCAAGAGCCCAGACAGGGTGGGGAGACCCAGTACTTC.